This T cell receptor (beta chain) was observed in a study of neoadjuvant anti-PD-1 for oral cavity cancer. V gave up 2 bases and J gave up 8 bases, with 7 bases separating them. The germline V gene has CDR1 GTSNPN and CDR2 SVGIG (reference sequence). CDR3 length equals 11 residues. TCRdb keeps only in-frame clones here, not all; method: immunoSEQ multiplex PCR. The table has tens of thousands of clones, more than 70% seen once. This chain connects TRBV30 to TRBJ2-1; D unclear. Sequencing was performed on PBMCs, taken before nivolumab (anti-PD-1) treatment. This sequence originates from a person between 40 and 80 years old with oral cavity squamous cell carcinoma. CDR3 residues: CAWSRRDEQFF. The CDR3 DNA reads TGTGCCTGGAGTAGAAGGGATGAGCAGTTCTTC.